The clone carrying this T cell receptor beta chain was seen more than once but under ten times. Its antigen is unidentified. These data belong to a study of early T cells in non-severe SARS-CoV-2 infection. Across the study: Investigators sequenced bulk RNA drawn from unsorted whole blood, and chains remained unpaired. The study's findings and limits: Database matching using VDJdb favored anti-spike CD8 responses, with private and CD4 specificities left missing.

Germline CDR1 is LGHDT and CDR2 is YNNKEL (reference sequence). The V end was cut by 4 bases, the J end by 15 bases, with 25 bases between. CDR3 length equals 15 residues. TCRdb ran MiXCR on the 5' RACE reads and lists one entry per CDR3 protein. The sample lists about 58,000 distinct CDR3 sequences; more than 7% were seen once. V gene TRBV3-1 combines with J gene TRBJ2-1, with D possibly matching TRBD2 (6 bases). Sequenced sample: whole blood. This receptor was taken from an adult who was a healthcare worker with PCR-confirmed SARS-CoV-2 infection or an uninfected control (not recorded which). This CDR3 is CASSLRGTDPQSAFF. The CDR3 DNA reads TGTGCCAGCAGCCTCCGGGGGACTGATCCGCAATCGGCGTTCTTC.